Sequencing of this T cell receptor beta chain was carried out in a study of blood T cells in healthy people across ages. About the research overall: With template switching, about one barcoded beta molecule was captured per two T cells. Whole-study results and caveats: In long-lived donors, naive CD4+ cell counts and diversity exceeded those of aged donors.

About this clonotype itself: Its antigen is currently unknown.

No fewer than 6 million PBMCs went into each sample. The authors ran a second PCR of roughly 6 to 12 cycles using a sample-barcoded 5' primer and a J-beta primer mix. Each CDR3 protein gets one entry after TCRdb re-called the 5' RACE reads with MiXCR. The table records about 830,000 distinct CDR3 sequences, 62% of them present only once. Trimming cost V 0 bases and J 8 bases, with 14 bases left between them. The V gene's germline CDR1 is SGDLS and CDR2 YYNGEE. This CDR3 is built from 14 residues. This TCR came from a man aged 30 to 39 in good health. Input material: blood. This chain joins TRBV9 and TRBJ1-1; TRBD1 is a possible D gene (5 bases). The CDR3 here is CASSVGDSLGEAFF. CDR3 coding DNA: TGTGCCAGCAGCGTAGGAGACAGTCTTGGAGAAGCTTTCTTT.